Following are 10 T cell receptor beta chains from one sample sequenced in a study of cytomegalovirus exposure and HLA in healthy donors. PCR amplification relied on 60 Vbeta primers (plus 13 Jbeta primers). Assay used: immunoSEQ multiplex PCR; TCRdb lists only in-frame clones, some missing. In the table there are approximately 210,000 clones, about four fifths of which are singletons. Sample: PBMCs. These receptors originate from a man aged 18 to 29 in good health and CMV-seronegative.

This clone has a handful of counts. V is TRBV6-5 and J is TRBJ2-7, with D tentatively TRBD1 (6 bases). Germline V gene sequence: CDR1 MNHEY, CDR2 SVGAGI. Trimming removed 6 bases at V and 3 bases at J, with 18 bases between. The CDR3 contains 15 residues. CDR3 region: CASSPSRKQGYEQYF. CDR3 coding DNA: TGTGCCAGCAGCCCCTCGCGGAAACAGGGCTACGAGCAGTACTTC.

The chain carries TRBV4-3 and TRBJ2-1; D gene unclear. This CDR3 spans 15 amino acids. The V end was cut by 0 bases, the J end by 2 bases, with 8 bases between. Per germline, CDR1 LGHNA and CDR2 YSLEER. In DNA form, the CDR3 reads TGCGCCAGCAGCCAAGATTCGGTAACCTACAATGAGCAGTTCTTC. As protein: CASSQDSVTYNEQFF.

The gene calls are TRBV7-2 and TRBJ1-2, with 7 bases fitting TRBD1. Germline loops: CDR1 SGHTA, CDR2 FQGNSA. The V segment lost 5 bases and the J segment 4 bases; nucleotides outside the gene matches: 7. This CDR3 has 14 residues. The CDR3 sequence: CASSPGQKLYGYTF. CDR3 bases: TGTGCCAGCAGCCCGGGACAGAAACTCTATGGCTACACCTTC. The full variable domain, its missing parts supplied by reference TRBV7-2 and TRBJ1-2, is GAGVSQSPSNKVTEKGKDVELRCDPISGHTALYWYRQSLGQGLEFLIYFQGNSAPDKSGLPSDRFSAERTGGSVSTLTIQRTQQEDSAVYLCASSPGQKLYGYTFGSGTRLTVV.

This chain links TRBV11-3 with TRBJ2-7; D remains ambiguous. V was trimmed by 1 base and J by 2 bases, leaving 9 bases between them. The CDR3 length is 14 residues. Germline V lookup: CDR1 SGHNT, CDR2 YENEEA. Written as DNA, the CDR3 is TGTGCCAGCAGCTTAGGCGGTTCTGCCTACGAGCAGTACTTC. The encoded protein is CASSLGGSAYEQYF.

The chain recombines TRBV6-1 with TRBJ1-2, with a tentative D call TRBD1 (6 bases). Trimming removed 6 bases from V and 1 base from J, with 6 bases in between. CDR3 length: 12 amino acids. Germline CDR1 reads MNHNS; CDR2 reads SASEGT. In DNA form, the CDR3 reads TGTGCCAGCAGACAGGGTAACTATGGCTACACCTTC. This codes for CASRQGNYGYTF.

CDR3 sequence reads: CASSLDSGGIRETQYF. CDR3 DNA sequence: TGTGCCAGCAGCTTGGATTCGGGGGGAATCCGAGAGACCCAGTACTTC. The chain employs TRBV5-4 and TRBJ2-5; the match to TRBD2 covers 7 bases. The CDR3 has 16 amino acids. V trimming: 0 bases; J trimming: 4 bases; junction bases outside the gene matches: 9. In germline, CDR1 is SGHNT, CDR2 YYREEE (reference sequence).

This chain links TRBV5-3 with TRBJ2-1; D is ambiguous. TRBV5-3 is filed as an ORF, its function uncertain. There are 15 residues in the CDR3. V was clipped by 4 bases and J by 7 bases, with 18 bases between them. CDR3 region: CARSTGANLSNEQFF. In nucleotides, the CDR3 is TGTGCCAGAAGCACCGGAGCGAATCTGAGTAATGAGCAGTTCTTC.

The chain links TRBV28 to TRBJ1-2; 9 positions agree with TRBD1. The CDR3 runs 15 residues. The trim removed 5 bases at V and 0 bases at J, leaving 4 bases unmatched. Germline V gives CDR1 MDHEN, CDR2 SYDVKM. The CDR3 DNA reads as TGTGCCAGCAGTCTACAGGGGGCTACTAACTATGGCTACACCTTC. Amino acids: CASSLQGATNYGYTF.

This clone was detected only a few times. The V gene is TRBV28, the J gene TRBJ1-2; perhaps TRBD1 as D (6 bases). Trimming took off 2 bases at V and 5 bases at J, with 12 bases between the two ends. This CDR3 contains 14 residues. Germline V gene lookup returns CDR1 MDHEN and CDR2 SYDVKM. CDR3 sequence (DNA): TGTGCCAGCAGTTTACTACAGGGAGCTTATGGCTACACCTTC. It codes for CASSLLQGAYGYTF.

CDR3 nucleotide sequence: TGTGCCAGCAGTGGGCGGGCCGAGCAGTACTTC. Encoded protein: CASSGRAEQYF. This chain connects TRBV2 to TRBJ2-5; D possibly corresponds to TRBD2 (5 bases). TRBJ2-7 matches the DNA end more closely, so the J call is doubtful. From germline, CDR1 is SNHLY and CDR2 FYNNEI. The CDR3 runs to 11 residues.